The 20 T cell receptor beta chains below come from one sample, sequenced in a study of cytomegalovirus exposure and HLA in healthy donors. PCR was performed using 60 Vbeta and 13 Jbeta primers. The protocol was immunoSEQ multiplex PCR, while the TCRdb copy is restricted to in-frame clones and leaves out a portion. Of roughly 150,000 clones in the sample, roughly three quarters are singletons; the top ten hold over 3%. What was sequenced was PBMCs. The receptors originated from a male donor in good health and CMV-seronegative.

The V call is TRBV27, the J call TRBJ1-2; D unclear. The CDR3 consists of 14 residues. Per the germline V gene, CDR1 is MNHEY and CDR2 is SMNVEV (reference sequence). Trimming stripped 0 bases from V and 3 bases from J, with 8 bases between. The CDR3 is CASSLSSGYYGYTF. The CDR3 coding sequence is TGTGCCAGCAGTTTATCATCGGGTTACTATGGCTACACCTTC.

This sequence joins TRBV28 and TRBJ2-5; 14 bases align to TRBD2. The CDR3 runs to 16 residues. Looked up from germline, CDR1 is MDHEN and CDR2 is SYDVKM. Germline trimming cut 5 bases from V and 5 bases from J; bases unmatched to any gene: 7. The CDR3 coding sequence is TGTGCCAGCAGTAATCGACTAGCGGGGGGGCAGGAGACCCAGTACTTC. Amino acid sequence: CASSNRLAGGQETQYF. The whole variable domain, filled in from reference TRBV28 and TRBJ2-5, reads DVKVTQSSRYLVKRTGEKVFLECVQDMDHENMFWYRQDPGLGLRLIYFSYDVKMKEKGDIPEGYSVSREKKERFSLILESASTNQTSMYLCASSNRLAGGQETQYFGPGTRLLVL.

CDR3: CASSLAGSYNEQFF. CDR3 DNA sequence: TGTGCCAGCAGTTTAGCCGGGTCTTACAATGAGCAGTTCTTC. The chain employs TRBV27 and TRBJ2-1, with D uncertain. This CDR3 has 14 amino acids. Trimming pared 2 bases from V and 4 bases from J, leaving 9 bases between. CDR1 and CDR2 (germline): MNHEY, SMNVEV (reference sequence).

This clone came up once. The chain carries TRBV7-2 and TRBJ2-5, with 7 bases lining up with TRBD1. Trimming took 3 bases from V and 6 from J; bases not matched to a gene: 10. This CDR3 has 15 residues. In germline, CDR1 is SGHTA, CDR2 FQGNSA. CDR3 residues: CASSFRGRVSQTQYF. The CDR3 nucleotides read TGTGCCAGCAGCTTTAGGGGGCGAGTCTCGCAGACCCAGTACTTC.

This clone was counted only a few times. The genes are TRBV6-5 and TRBJ1-6, with D possibly matching TRBD1 (6 bases). This CDR3 comprises 15 residues. Looked up from germline, CDR1 is MNHEY and CDR2 is SVGAGI. The ends were cut back, 5 bases at V and 10 bases at J, with 18 bases in the middle. This chain's CDR3 is CASSRQALGESPLHF. CDR3 bases: TGTGCCAGCAGTCGACAGGCCCTAGGAGAATCACCCCTCCACTTT.

V and J are TRBV19 and TRBJ1-3; D might be TRBD1 (6 bases). CDR3 length equals 15 residues. Germline V CDR1 and CDR2: LNHDA, SQIVND (reference sequence). CDR3 coding DNA: TGTGCGACTCGGGACATCCTTGTCTCTGGAAACACCATATATTTT. It specifies CATRDILVSGNTIYF.

The V gene is TRBV28, the J gene TRBJ2-3, with 7 bases lining up with TRBD2. Trimming at V came to 6 bases and at J to 0 bases, leaving 3 bases not matched to a gene. The CDR3 sequence is 14 residues long. The germline V gene has CDR1 MDHEN and CDR2 SYDVKM. CDR3 nucleotide sequence: TGTGCCAGCAGCTCAGCGGGGAGCACAGATACGCAGTATTTT. This sequence encodes CASSSAGSTDTQYF.

The chain employs TRBV6-1 and TRBJ1-5, with a possible D match to TRBD1 (5 bases). This CDR3 has 14 amino acids. CDR1 is MNHNS, CDR2 SASEGT, per germline. Trimming removed 0 bases from V and 6 bases from J, with 9 bases in between. CDR3 coding DNA: TGTGCCAGCAGTGAAGCGGGGGGGGGTCAGCCCCAGCATTTT. Translated, it gives CASSEAGGGQPQHF.

Written as DNA, the CDR3 is TGTGCCTGGAGTGCCGGGAGGCTCTACGAGCAGTACTTC. It codes for CAWSAGRLYEQYF. The rearrangement joins TRBV30 to TRBJ2-7, with 7 bases lining up with TRBD2. Germline V gene data show CDR1 as GTSNPN and CDR2 as SVGIG (reference sequence). V was clipped by 1 base and J by 3 bases; unmatched bases: 3. The CDR3 is 13 residues long. The full variable domain, rest sourced from reference TRBV30 and TRBJ2-7, is SQTIHQWPATLVQPVGSPLSLECTVEGTSNPNLYWYRQAAGRGLQLLFYSVGIGQISSEVPQNLSASRPQDRQFILSSKKLLLSDSGFYLCAWSAGRLYEQYFGPGTRLTVT.

The chain uses TRBV7-8 and TRBJ2-5; 7 nucleotides agree with TRBD1. This CDR3 is 15 amino acids long. With 1 base clipped from V and 4 bases from J, the junction kept 6 bases outside the gene matches. Germline assignment: CDR1 SGHVS and CDR2 FQNEAQ. The DNA of the CDR3 is TGTGCCAGCAGCTTAGGAGACAGGGCCACAGAGACCCAGTACTTC. This encodes CASSLGDRATETQYF.

The rearrangement uses TRBV5-1 and TRBJ1-1, with D perhaps matching TRBD1 (6 bases). Trimming removed 7 bases at V and 0 bases at J, with 10 bases between. Germline CDR1 and CDR2: SGHRS and YFSETQ. The CDR3 runs to 13 residues. The CDR3 coding sequence is TGCGCCAGCGTGGGACAAGTGAACACTGAAGCTTTCTTT. Protein sequence: CASVGQVNTEAFF.

A single count supports this clone. J is TRBJ1-6 and V is TRBV10-3, with 7 bases identical to TRBD1. The CDR3 runs to 14 residues. The germline V gene encodes CDR1 ENHRY and CDR2 SYGVKD. V gave up 7 bases and J gave up 10 bases; unmatched junction bases: 10. This CDR3 reads CAITDDRARSPLHF. The CDR3, as DNA: TGTGCCATCACCGATGACAGGGCACGCTCACCCCTCCACTTT.

The gene calls are TRBV10-3 and TRBJ2-1; D remains ambiguous. This CDR3 has 13 residues. Between the trimmed V and J ends, which lost 5 bases and 9 bases, there was a span of 14 bases. Germline loops: CDR1 ENHRY, CDR2 SYGVKD. The CDR3 here is CAISTIAGGEQFF. The CDR3 DNA reads as TGTGCCATCAGTACTATAGCCGGCGGTGAGCAGTTCTTC.

The chain links TRBV27 to TRBJ1-5; 7 bases are shared with TRBD1. This CDR3 region has 14 residues. The trim removed 6 bases at V and 2 bases at J, leaving 4 bases unmatched. Germline assignment: CDR1 MNHEY and CDR2 SMNVEV (reference sequence). As DNA, the CDR3 is TGTGCCAGCAGCATCGGGACAGGCAATCAGCCCCAGCATTTT. This gives the protein CASSIGTGNQPQHF.

The sample holds a few counts of this clone. The chain couples TRBV7-9 to TRBJ2-1, with 8 bases lining up with TRBD1. J gave up 6 bases and V 2 bases, and 6 bases lay outside the gene matches. Germline CDR1 and CDR2: SEHNR and FQNEAQ (reference sequence). CDR3 length: 15 residues. The CDR3, as DNA: TGTGCCAGCAGCTTAACAGGACAGGGACGCAATGAGCAGTTCTTC. This codes for CASSLTGQGRNEQFF.

This clone was seen more than once but under ten times. The genes are TRBV18 and TRBJ2-7; 8 bases map to TRBD1. In germline, CDR1 is KGHSH, CDR2 LQKENI. Unmatched junction bases numbered 9, after V lost 0 bases and J lost 2 bases. The CDR3 sequence is 17 residues long. The CDR3 sequence is CASSPPESQGAPYEQYF. The CDR3 region has the DNA TGTGCCAGCTCACCACCGGAATCCCAGGGGGCCCCCTACGAGCAGTACTTC.

V is TRBV6-5 and J is TRBJ1-1; TRBD1 is a possible D gene (6 bases). V lost 6 bases and J 3 bases, leaving 14 bases between the germline ends. CDR3 length: 14 amino acids. CDR1 is MNHEY and CDR2 is SVGAGI in the germline V gene. In DNA, the CDR3 is TGTGCCAGCAGCTACGGACAGTCGTACACTGAAGCTTTCTTT. Amino acid sequence: CASSYGQSYTEAFF.

This rearrangement joins TRBV7-3 to TRBJ1-1, with D tentatively TRBD1 (5 bases). The ends were cut back, 4 bases at V and 4 bases at J, with 10 bases in the middle. Per germline, CDR1 SGHTA and CDR2 FQGTGA. The CDR3 runs 13 residues. This CDR3 reads CASSSRQLTEAFF. CDR3 DNA sequence: TGTGCCAGCAGCTCCCGACAGCTCACTGAAGCTTTCTTT.

J is TRBJ2-1 and V is TRBV9; TRBD2 matches 11 bases. The CDR3 length is 18 residues. The germline V gene encodes CDR1 SGDLS and CDR2 YYNGEE. The V gene end was trimmed by 3 bases and the J gene end by 4 bases; junction bases not matched to a gene: 12. The chain's CDR3 is CASSGSRLAGLYYNEQFF. The DNA for the CDR3 is TGTGCCAGCAGCGGATCAAGACTAGCGGGACTCTATTACAATGAGCAGTTCTTC.

V and J are TRBV4-1 and TRBJ2-7; 11 bases fit TRBD2. Germline V gives CDR1 MGHRA, CDR2 YSYEKL. J gave up 0 bases and V 4 bases, and 5 bases lay outside the gene matches. The CDR3 has 16 amino acids. CDR3 in DNA: TGCGCCAGCAGCCCCAAACTAGCGGGGGACTCCTACGAGCAGTACTTC. Amino acid sequence: CASSPKLAGDSYEQYF.